These T cell receptor beta chains were read from a single sample in a study of cytomegalovirus exposure and HLA in healthy donors. Repertoires were generated with immunoSEQ multiplex PCR, while TCRdb's copy carries only in-frame clones and drops some. The repertoire has some 150,000 clones, less than 90% of them found once; the top ten carry more than 2.5%. Sequencing was done on a sample of PBMCs. These receptors came from a woman younger than 30 in good health and CMV-seropositive. The CDR3 runs from the conserved cysteine through the conserved F or W. The D gene is left open where the match is weak. For some rows the clone size is stated as once, few or many, or as a class when expanded; others skip it.

TRBJ2-1 TRBV30 NA NA CAWNGGYSYNEQFF TGTGCCTGGAACGGCGGCTACTCCTACAATGAGCAGTTCTTC
TRBJ1-2 TRBV11-3 TRBD1 few CASSPRTGIIGYTF TGTGCCAGCAGCCCCCGGACAGGGATTATTGGCTACACCTTC
TRBJ1-2 TRBV6-6 NA NA CASRLQEDGYTF TGTGCCAGCAGATTACAGGAAGATGGCTACACCTTC
TRBJ2-3 TRBV25-1 NA once CASSEEGGTDTQYF TGTGCCAGCAGTGAAGAGGGAGGAACAGATACGCAGTATTTT
TRBJ2-1 TRBV7-8 TRBD2 NA CASSEVTSGRGEQFF TGTGCCAGCAGCGAGGTGACTAGCGGGAGGGGCGAGCAGTTCTTC
TRBJ1-2 TRBV28 TRBD1 NA CASSPIGQGVNGYTF TGTGCCAGCAGTCCAATCGGACAGGGGGTCAATGGCTACACCTTC
TRBJ2-2 TRBV28 TRBD2 once CASTEGLAGAGELFF TGTGCCAGCACCGAAGGACTAGCGGGAGCCGGGGAGCTGTTTTTT
TRBJ2-7 TRBV5-8 NA NA CASSLRGRSSYEQYF TGTGCCAGCAGCTTACGGGGGAGGTCTTCCTACGAGCAGTACTTC
TRBJ1-1 TRBV19 NA NA CASSIGGAGAEAFF TGTGCCAGTAGTATAGGAGGGGCAGGGGCTGAAGCTTTCTTT
TRBJ2-1 TRBV11-3 TRBD2 NA CASSLPALAGNGVQFF TGTGCCAGCAGCTTACCGGCCCTAGCGGGAAATGGGGTCCAGTTCTTC
TRBJ2-1 TRBV29-1 TRBD2 NA CSVKTSEQFF TGCAGCGTCAAGACTAGCGAGCAGTTCTTC
TRBJ2-5 TRBV6-5 TRBD1 NA CASGTNRGLGETQYF TGTGCCAGCGGAACAAACAGGGGGTTGGGAGAGACCCAGTACTTC
TRBJ2-1 TRBV10-2 NA NA CASSSHTDEQFF TGCGCCAGCAGCTCGCATACAGATGAGCAGTTCTTC
TRBJ2-3 TRBV9 NA NA CASSPYTDTQYF TGTGCCAGCAGCCCCTACACAGATACGCAGTATTTT
TRBJ2-7 TRBV19 NA NA CASSIDPGTYEQYF TGTGCCAGTAGTATAGATCCGGGGACCTACGAGCAGTACTTC
TRBJ1-2 TRBV1 NA NA CTSSQVARGYGYTF TGCACCAGCAGCCAAGTGGCCAGGGGCTATGGCTACACCTTC
TRBJ2-5 TRBV30 TRBD2 NA CAWSPPLSSGPGLETQYF TGTGCCTGGAGTCCTCCGCTGAGTAGCGGGCCCGGGTTGGAGACCCAGTACTTC
TRBJ2-1 TRBV4-3 TRBD2 NA CASSQDHIRTSGRANEQFF TGCGCCAGCAGCCAAGACCATATTCGGACTAGCGGGAGGGCCAATGAGCAGTTCTTC
TRBJ2-1 TRBV23-1 NA NA CASSHERSYNEQFF TGCGCCAGCAGTCACGAGCGGTCCTACAATGAGCAGTTCTTC
TRBJ1-4 TRBV7-9 TRBD1 NA CASRPQGYNEKLFF TGTGCCAGCAGACCACAGGGGTATAATGAAAAACTGTTTTTT
TRBJ2-7 TRBV28 NA NA CASSFRGGTFTSYEQYF TGTGCCAGCAGTTTTAGGGGCGGGACCTTTACATCCTACGAGCAGTACTTC
TRBJ2-5 TRBV5-4 TRBD2 NA CATNRDYSRETQYF TGTGCCACCAACCGGGACTACTCTCGAGAGACCCAGTACTTC
TRBJ2-6 TRBV2 NA NA CASSGRRRLDSGANVLTF TGTGCCAGCAGTGGCCGGAGGCGACTCGACTCTGGGGCCAACGTCCTGACTTTC
TRBJ2-7 TRBV29-1 NA NA CSVTQNYEQYF TGCAGCGTGACACAAAACTACGAGCAGTACTTC
TRBJ1-1 TRBV13 NA NA CASSLVIGGRGPITEAFF TGTGCCAGCAGCTTAGTTATCGGCGGCAGGGGCCCGATCACTGAAGCTTTCTTT
TRBJ1-1 TRBV6-5 NA NA CASKREENTEAFF TGTGCCAGCAAGAGGGAGGAAAACACTGAAGCTTTCTTT
TRBJ2-2 TRBV4-1 NA NA CASSQLRDTGELFF TGCGCCAGCAGCCAACTCAGGGACACCGGGGAGCTGTTTTTT
TRBJ2-7 TRBV19 TRBD2 NA CASSIVGLAGYEQYF TGTGCCAGTAGTATAGTGGGACTAGCGGGGTACGAGCAGTACTTC
TRBJ1-5 TRBV15 NA NA CATSTGTDYNQPQHF TGTGCCACCAGCACCGGGACTGATTACAATCAGCCCCAGCATTTT
TRBJ1-2 TRBV2 NA NA CVSSEQGGYTF TGTGTCAGCAGTGAGCAGGGAGGCTACACCTTC
TRBJ2-2 TRBV11-1 NA NA CASSPVRSVNTGELFF TGTGCCAGCAGCCCGGTACGATCTGTTAACACCGGGGAGCTGTTTTTT
TRBJ2-7 TRBV4-2 TRBD2 NA CASSQDLAESYEQYF TGTGCCAGCAGCCAAGATCTAGCGGAATCCTACGAGCAGTACTTC
TRBJ2-1 TRBV5-1 NA NA CASSQLAFSYNEQFF TGCGCCAGCAGCCAATTAGCGTTCTCCTACAATGAGCAGTTCTTC
TRBJ2-5 TRBV12-5 TRBD1 NA CASGGGQYRKTQYF TGTGCTAGTGGTGGGGGACAGTACAGAAAAACCCAGTACTTC
TRBJ2-7 TRBV19 NA once CASSIAPGQSAEQYF TGTGCCAGTAGTATAGCCCCGGGACAATCCGCGGAGCAGTACTTC
TRBJ2-2 TRBV6-4 TRBD2 NA CASSEGSGSTGELFF TGTGCCAGCAGTGAAGGTAGCGGGAGCACCGGGGAGCTGTTTTTT
TRBJ1-1 TRBV6-4 TRBD1 few CASSDQGQANTEAFF TGTGCCAGCAGTGACCAAGGACAGGCGAACACTGAAGCTTTCTTT
TRBJ2-5 TRBV28 TRBD2 NA CASSFLAGGNQETQYF TGTGCCAGCAGTTTCCTAGCGGGAGGTAACCAAGAGACCCAGTACTTC
TRBJ2-1 TRBV27 NA NA CASSLRRSSKEQFF TGTGCCAGCAGTTTAAGGCGGTCCTCTAAGGAGCAGTTCTTC
TRBJ1-1 TRBV7-9 TRBD1 few CASSFRQGALNTEAFF TGTGCCAGCAGCTTTCGGCAGGGGGCCTTGAACACTGAAGCTTTCTTT
TRBJ2-1 TRBV29-1 TRBD1 NA CSVGQPSYNEQFF TGCAGCGTGGGACAGCCGTCCTACAATGAGCAGTTCTTC
TRBJ2-5 TRBV4-2 TRBD2 NA CASSQGGLAGASQETQYF TGTGCCAGCAGCCAAGGGGGACTAGCGGGAGCCTCCCAAGAGACCCAGTACTTC
TRBJ1-2 TRBV18 NA NA CASSPSDIWTNYGYTF TGTGCCAGCTCACCCTCGGACATTTGGACTAACTATGGCTACACCTTC
TRBJ2-3 TRBV11-2 TRBD2 NA CASSLSGRIRPDTQYF TGTGCCAGCAGCTTAAGCGGGAGGATTCGCCCAGATACGCAGTATTTT
TRBJ2-5 TRBV9 NA NA CASSPAGGPGETQYF TGTGCCAGCAGCCCAGCCGGGGGGCCAGGGGAGACCCAGTACTTC
TRBJ2-3 TRBV11-2 TRBD2 NA CASSSPGGTQYF TGTGCCAGCAGCTCCCCGGGGGGGACGCAGTATTTT
TRBJ1-5 TRBV9 NA few CASSVAGTPNQPQHF TGTGCCAGCAGCGTAGCCGGGACACCCAATCAGCCCCAGCATTTT
TRBJ2-1 TRBV4-2 TRBD2 NA CASSQVDLAGEEQFF TGTGCCAGCAGCCAAGTGGATCTAGCGGGAGAGGAGCAGTTCTTC
TRBJ1-2 TRBV30 TRBD1 once CAWSRTGNNYGYTF TGTGCCTGGAGCCGGACAGGGAATAACTATGGCTACACCTTC
TRBJ2-3 TRBV19 TRBD2 NA CASTKLAGITDTQYF TGTGCCAGCACCAAACTAGCGGGGATCACAGATACGCAGTATTTT
TRBJ1-5 TRBV6-5 NA NA CASSPWDSYQPQHF TGTGCCAGCAGTCCGTGGGACTCCTATCAGCCCCAGCATTTT
TRBJ2-7 TRBV4-1 NA few CASSQAGTGTHEQYF TGCGCCAGCAGCCAAGCCGGTACAGGGACCCACGAGCAGTACTTC
TRBJ2-7 TRBV2 NA NA CASSEMDNGASEQYF TGTGCCAGCAGTGAGATGGACAATGGTGCGAGCGAGCAGTACTTC
TRBJ2-7 TRBV23-1 TRBD2 NA CASNGSGRSYEQYF TGCGCCAGCAATGGTAGCGGGAGATCCTACGAGCAGTACTTC
TRBJ1-5 TRBV2 TRBD1 NA CASRTGGAGNQPQHF TGTGCCAGCCGAACAGGGGGCGCCGGCAATCAGCCCCAGCATTTT
TRBJ2-1 TRBV29-1 TRBD2 NA CSVDRAGGPYGSYNEQFF TGCAGCGTTGACCGAGCGGGAGGGCCCTATGGGTCCTACAATGAGCAGTTCTTC
TRBJ2-3 TRBV27 NA NA CASSLSMAGTDTQYF TGTGCCAGCAGTTTATCGATGGCCGGCACAGATACGCAGTATTTT
TRBJ2-7 TRBV28 NA NA CASRGRGVYEQYF TGTGCCAGCAGGGGCAGGGGGGTCTACGAGCAGTACTTC